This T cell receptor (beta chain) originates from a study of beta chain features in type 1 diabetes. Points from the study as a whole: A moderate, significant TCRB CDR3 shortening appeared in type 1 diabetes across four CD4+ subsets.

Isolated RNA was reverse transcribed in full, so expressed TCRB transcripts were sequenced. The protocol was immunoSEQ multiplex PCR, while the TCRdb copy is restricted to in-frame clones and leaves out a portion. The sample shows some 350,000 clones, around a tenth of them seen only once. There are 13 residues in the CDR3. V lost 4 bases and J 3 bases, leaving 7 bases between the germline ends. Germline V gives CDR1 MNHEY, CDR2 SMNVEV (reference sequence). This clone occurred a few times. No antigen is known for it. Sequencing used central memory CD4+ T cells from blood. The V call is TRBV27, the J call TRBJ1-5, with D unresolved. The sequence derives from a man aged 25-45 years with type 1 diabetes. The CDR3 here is CASSYLDNQPQHF. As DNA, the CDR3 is TGTGCCAGCAGTTATCTGGACAATCAGCCCCAGCATTTT.